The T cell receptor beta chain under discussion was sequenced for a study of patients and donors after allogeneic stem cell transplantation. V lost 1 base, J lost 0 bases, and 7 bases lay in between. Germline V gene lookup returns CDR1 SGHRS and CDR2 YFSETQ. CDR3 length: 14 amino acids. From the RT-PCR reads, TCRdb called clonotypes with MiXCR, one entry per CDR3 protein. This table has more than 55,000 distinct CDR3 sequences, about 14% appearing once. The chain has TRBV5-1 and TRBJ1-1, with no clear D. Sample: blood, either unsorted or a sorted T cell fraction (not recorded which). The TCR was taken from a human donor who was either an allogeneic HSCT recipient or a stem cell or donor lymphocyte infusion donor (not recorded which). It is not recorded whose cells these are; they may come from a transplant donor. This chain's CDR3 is CASSLLGLNTEAFF. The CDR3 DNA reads TGCGCCAGCAGCTTGCTGGGTCTGAACACTGAAGCTTTCTTT.